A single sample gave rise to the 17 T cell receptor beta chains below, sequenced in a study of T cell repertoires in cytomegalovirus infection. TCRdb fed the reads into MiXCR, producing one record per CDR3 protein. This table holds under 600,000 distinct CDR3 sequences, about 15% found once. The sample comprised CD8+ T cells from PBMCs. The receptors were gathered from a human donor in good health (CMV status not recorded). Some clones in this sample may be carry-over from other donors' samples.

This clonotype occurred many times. CDR3 amino acids: CASSHRPGLGEKTQYF. In DNA, the CDR3 is TGTGCCAGCAGCCACAGACCGGGACTCGGGGAGAAGACCCAGTACTTC. V and J are TRBV7-9 and TRBJ2-5; D is possibly TRBD2 (6 bases). The V end lost 5 bases, the J end lost 6 bases, and 22 bases lay between the germline ends. The CDR3 contains 16 residues. The germline V gene encodes CDR1 SEHNR and CDR2 FQNEAQ (reference sequence). Using reference TRBV7-9 and TRBJ2-5 for the parts outside the CDR3, the full variable domain is DTGVSQNPRHKITKRGQNVTFRCDPISEHNRLYWYRQTLGQGPEFLTYFQNEAQLEKSRLLSDRFSAERPKGSFSTLEIQRTEQGDSAMYLCASSHRPGLGEKTQYFGPGTRLLVL.

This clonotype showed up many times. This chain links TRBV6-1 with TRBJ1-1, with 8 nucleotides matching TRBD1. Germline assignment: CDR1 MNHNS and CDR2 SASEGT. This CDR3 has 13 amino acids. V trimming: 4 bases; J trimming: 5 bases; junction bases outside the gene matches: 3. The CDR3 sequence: CASSGQGWTEAFF. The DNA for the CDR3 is TGTGCCAGCAGTGGACAGGGGTGGACTGAAGCTTTCTTT.

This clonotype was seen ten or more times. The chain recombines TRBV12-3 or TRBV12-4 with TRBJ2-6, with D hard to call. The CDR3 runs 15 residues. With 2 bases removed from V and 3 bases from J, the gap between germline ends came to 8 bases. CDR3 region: CASSLSGFGANVLTF. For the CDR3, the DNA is TGTGCCAGCAGTTTAAGTGGGTTTGGGGCCAACGTCCTGACTTTC.

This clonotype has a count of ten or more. CDR3 residues: CASSLGGPLYNEQFF. The CDR3 DNA reads as TGTGCCAGCAGCTTGGGCGGGCCCCTCTACAATGAGCAGTTCTTC. The V gene is TRBV5-6, the J gene TRBJ2-1, with a weak D call TRBD2 (5 bases). From germline, CDR1 is SGHDT and CDR2 YYEEEE. The CDR3 spans 15 residues. The V end lost 0 bases, the J end lost 3 bases, and 10 bases lay between the germline ends.

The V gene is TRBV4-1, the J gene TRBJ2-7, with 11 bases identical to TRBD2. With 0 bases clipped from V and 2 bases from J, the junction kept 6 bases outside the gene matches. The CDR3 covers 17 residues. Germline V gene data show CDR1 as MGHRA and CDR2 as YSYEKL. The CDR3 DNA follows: TGCGCCAGCAGCCAAGATACAGGACTAGCGGGTACCTACGAGCAGTACTTC. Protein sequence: CASSQDTGLAGTYEQYF.

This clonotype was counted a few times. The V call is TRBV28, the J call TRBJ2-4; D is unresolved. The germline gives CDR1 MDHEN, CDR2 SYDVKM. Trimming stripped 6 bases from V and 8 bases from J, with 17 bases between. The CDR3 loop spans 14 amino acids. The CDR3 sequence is CASRVGSGVDIQYF. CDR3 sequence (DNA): TGTGCCAGCAGGGTGGGATCCGGAGTAGACATTCAGTACTTC.

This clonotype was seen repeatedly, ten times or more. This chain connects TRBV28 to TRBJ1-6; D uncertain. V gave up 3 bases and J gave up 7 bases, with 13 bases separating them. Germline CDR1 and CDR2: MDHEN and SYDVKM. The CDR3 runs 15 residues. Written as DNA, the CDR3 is TGTGCCAGCAGTTTGGTCCGGCGGGCGAATTCACCCCTCCACTTT. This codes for CASSLVRRANSPLHF.

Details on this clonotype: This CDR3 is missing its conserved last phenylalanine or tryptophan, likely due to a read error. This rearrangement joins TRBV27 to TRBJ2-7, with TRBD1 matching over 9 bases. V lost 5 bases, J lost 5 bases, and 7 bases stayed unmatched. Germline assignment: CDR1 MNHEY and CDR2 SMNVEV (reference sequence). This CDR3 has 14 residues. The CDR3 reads CASSSRTGVDEQYL. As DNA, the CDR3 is TGTGCCAGCAGTAGCCGGACAGGGGTGGACGAGCAGTACTTA.

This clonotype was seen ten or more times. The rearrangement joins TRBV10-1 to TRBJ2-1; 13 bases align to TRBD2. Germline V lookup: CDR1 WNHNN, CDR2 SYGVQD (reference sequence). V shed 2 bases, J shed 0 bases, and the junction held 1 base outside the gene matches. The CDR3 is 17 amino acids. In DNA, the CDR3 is TGCGCCAGCAGTGAGGGGACTAGCGGGGTCTCCTACAATGAGCAGTTCTTC. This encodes CASSEGTSGVSYNEQFF.

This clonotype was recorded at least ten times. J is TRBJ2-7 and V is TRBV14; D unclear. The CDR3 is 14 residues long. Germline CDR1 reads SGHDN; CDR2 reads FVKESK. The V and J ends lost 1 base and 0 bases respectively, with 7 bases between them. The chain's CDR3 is CASSQVGFSYEQYF. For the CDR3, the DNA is TGTGCCAGCAGCCAAGTCGGGTTCTCCTACGAGCAGTACTTC. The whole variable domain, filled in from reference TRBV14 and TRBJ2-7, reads EAGVTQFPSHSVIEKGQTVTLRCDPISGHDNLYWYRRVMGKEIKFLLHFVKESKQDESGMPNNRFLAERTGGTYSTLKVQPAELEDSGVYFCASSQVGFSYEQYFGPGTRLTVT.

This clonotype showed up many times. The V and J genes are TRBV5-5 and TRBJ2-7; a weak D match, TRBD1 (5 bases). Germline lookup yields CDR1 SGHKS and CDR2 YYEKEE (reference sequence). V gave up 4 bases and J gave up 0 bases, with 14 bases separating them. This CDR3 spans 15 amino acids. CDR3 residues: CASSLRQGPSYEQYF. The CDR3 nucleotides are TGTGCCAGCAGCCTGAGGCAGGGCCCCTCCTACGAGCAGTACTTC.

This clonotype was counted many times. CDR3 bases: TGTGCCAGCAGCCCCCGCGGCTCTAGTATCCCCAATGAGCAGTTCTTC. Translated: CASSPRGSSIPNEQFF. This chain uses TRBV7-9 with TRBJ2-1; no clear D. Trimming shortened V by 5 bases and J by 6 bases, and 20 bases separated the two germline ends. Germline V gene sequence: CDR1 SEHNR, CDR2 FQNEAQ (reference sequence). The CDR3 extends over 16 amino acids.

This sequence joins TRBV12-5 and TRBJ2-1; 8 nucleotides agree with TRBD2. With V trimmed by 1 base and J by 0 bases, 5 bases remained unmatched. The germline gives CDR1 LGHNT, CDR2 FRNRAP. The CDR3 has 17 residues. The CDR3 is CASGLEVLADSYNEQFF. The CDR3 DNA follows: TGTGCTAGTGGTTTGGAGGTACTAGCGGACTCCTACAATGAGCAGTTCTTC. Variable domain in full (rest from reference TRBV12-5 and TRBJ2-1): DARVTQTPRHKVTEMGQEVTMRCQPILGHNTVFWYRQTMMQGLELLAYFRNRAPLDDSGMPKDRFSAEMPDATLATLKIQPSEPRDSAVYFCASGLEVLADSYNEQFFGPGTRLTVL.

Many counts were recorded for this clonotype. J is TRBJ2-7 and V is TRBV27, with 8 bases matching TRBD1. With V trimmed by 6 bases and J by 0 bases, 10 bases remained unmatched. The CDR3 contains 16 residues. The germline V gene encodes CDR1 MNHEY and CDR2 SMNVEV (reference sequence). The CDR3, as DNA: TGTGCCAGCAGCCCCGTCAGGGGGCTCTACTCCTACGAGCAGTACTTC. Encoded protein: CASSPVRGLYSYEQYF.

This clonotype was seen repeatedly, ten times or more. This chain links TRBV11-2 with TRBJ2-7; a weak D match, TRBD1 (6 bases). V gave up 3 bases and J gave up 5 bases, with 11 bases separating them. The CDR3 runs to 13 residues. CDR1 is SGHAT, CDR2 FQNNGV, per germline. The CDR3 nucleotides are TGTGCCAGCAGCTTTGATACAGGGAACGAGCAGTACTTC. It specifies CASSFDTGNEQYF.

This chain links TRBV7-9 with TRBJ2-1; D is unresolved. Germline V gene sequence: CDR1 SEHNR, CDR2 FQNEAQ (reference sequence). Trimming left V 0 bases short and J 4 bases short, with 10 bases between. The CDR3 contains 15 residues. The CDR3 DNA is TGTGCCAGCAGCTTAGCGGGTGTTCGGTACAATGAGCAGTTCTTC. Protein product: CASSLAGVRYNEQFF.

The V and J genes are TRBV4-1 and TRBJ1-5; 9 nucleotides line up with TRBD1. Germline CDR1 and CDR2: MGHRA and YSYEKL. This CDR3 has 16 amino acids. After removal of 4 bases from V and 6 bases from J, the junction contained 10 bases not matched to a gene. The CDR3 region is CASSLYPGQGGQPQHF. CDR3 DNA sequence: TGCGCCAGCAGCCTGTATCCGGGACAGGGCGGTCAGCCCCAGCATTTT.